The next 14 T cell receptor beta chains were all read from a single sample in a study of Ad26.COV2.S vaccination and SARS-CoV-2 variants. Treatment specified: roughly 20 received Ad26.COV2.S at low or high dose, single or two shots; several received placebo; per-sample allocation not given. All samples were drawn on day 63, counting from the first vaccine or placebo injection. Method: immunoSEQ multiplex PCR; TCRdb's copy keeps in-frame clones and lacks some. The table includes about 680,000 clones, roughly 90% detected once. Source: peripheral blood, taken in a trial of Ad26.COV2.S vaccine versus placebo. Source of these receptors: a person aged 18-65 years who received the Ad26.COV2.S COVID-19 vaccine or a placebo.

The gene calls are TRBV7-2 and TRBJ2-2, with unresolved D. This CDR3 is built from 13 residues. Germline lookup yields CDR1 SGHTA and CDR2 FQGNSA. V was shortened by 2 bases and J by 6 bases, with 7 bases between the two germline ends. The CDR3 nucleotides are TGTGCCAGCAGCTTATACTACTCCGGGGAGCTGTTTTTT. Residues: CASSLYYSGELFF.

V is TRBV5-1 and J is TRBJ2-3, with D perhaps TRBD2 (5 bases). The CDR3 is made up of 14 amino acids. The V end lost 5 bases, the J end lost 3 bases, and 13 bases lay between the germline ends. Germline V lookup: CDR1 SGHRS, CDR2 YFSETQ. The CDR3 loop reads CASRSGTTTDTQYF. The CDR3 DNA reads as TGCGCCAGCAGATCGGGAACGACGACAGATACGCAGTATTTT.

The chain uses TRBV6-5 and TRBJ2-7; 7 bases are shared with TRBD1. Germline V gene lookup returns CDR1 MNHEY and CDR2 SVGAGI. After removal of 7 bases from V and 7 bases from J, the junction contained 10 bases not matched to a gene. The CDR3 totals 13 residues. CDR3 coding DNA: TGTGCCAGCACCCCCCCGGGGACAGATGAGCAGTACTTC. It yields the protein CASTPPGTDEQYF.

The chain has TRBV25-1 and TRBJ2-7, with 7 bases identical to TRBD1. The CDR3 consists of 14 residues. The V and J ends lost 5 bases and 6 bases, in that order; junction bases with no gene match: 10. Germline V gene lookup returns CDR1 MGHDK and CDR2 SYGVNS. The CDR3 DNA follows: TGTGCCAGCAGTCGGTACCCCGACAGGGCCGAGCAGTACTTC. It specifies CASSRYPDRAEQYF.

The chain is built from TRBV10-3 and TRBJ1-6; D not resolved. Germline V gene data show CDR1 as ENHRY and CDR2 as SYGVKD. Trimming left V 6 bases short and J 5 bases short, with 14 bases between. The length of the CDR3 is 15 residues. The CDR3 sequence is CAISQTTLDNSPLHF. The CDR3 DNA sequence: TGTGCCATCAGCCAGACCACGCTCGATAATTCACCCCTCCACTTT.

CDR3 nucleotides: TGTGCCAGCAGCCAGGACTCGTCCTACAATGAGCAGTTCTTC. It codes for CASSQDSSYNEQFF. The gene calls are TRBV11-2 and TRBJ2-1, with TRBD2 as a possible D gene (5 bases). There are 14 residues in the CDR3. Trimming cost V 5 bases and J 1 base, with 9 bases left between them. Per the germline V gene, CDR1 is SGHAT and CDR2 is FQNNGV.

Notes on this clone: Sequence at one end of the junction differs from germline and may be a read error. The rearrangement joins TRBV24-1 to TRBJ2-3; possibly TRBD2 for D (6 bases). The CDR3 extends over 15 amino acids. Germline values: CDR1 KGHDR, CDR2 SFDVKD. The CDR3 DNA reads TGTGCCACCAGTGATTTGCAAACTAGCAGCGGAGGAACGCATTTT. Amino acids: CATSDLQTSSGGTHF.

This clone was seen a single time. The chain carries TRBV9 and TRBJ2-1, with TRBD1 identical over 7 bases. Trimming at V came to 4 bases and at J to 2 bases, leaving 6 bases not matched to a gene. Germline V gives CDR1 SGDLS, CDR2 YYNGEE. This CDR3 contains 15 residues. The chain's CDR3 is CASSPGTETYNEQFF. CDR3 bases: TGTGCCAGCAGCCCCGGGACAGAGACCTACAATGAGCAGTTCTTC.

V is TRBV11-1 and J is TRBJ2-1; the D gene is possibly TRBD2 (6 bases). The germline CDR1 and CDR2 sequences are SGHAT and FQDESV (reference sequence). V lost 3 bases, J lost 4 bases, and 13 bases lay in between. The CDR3 totals 15 residues. CDR3 nucleotide sequence: TGTGCCAGCAGCTTCCGGAGGGGCGATTACAATGAGCAGTTCTTC. Its protein product is CASSFRRGDYNEQFF.

The chain uses TRBV12-3 or TRBV12-4 and TRBJ1-1, with a tentative D call TRBD1 (5 bases). The V end lost 10 bases, the J end lost 0 bases, and 12 bases lay between the germline ends. The CDR3 covers 13 residues. For the CDR3, the DNA is TGTGCCACCAAGGGACTCATGAACACTGAAGCTTTCTTT. This codes for CATKGLMNTEAFF.

The rearrangement uses TRBV7-8 and TRBJ1-4, with a possible D match to TRBD1 (6 bases). The CDR3 has 16 residues. The germline V and J ends were trimmed by 1 base and 3 bases, with 12 bases remaining between them. Germline V CDR1 and CDR2: SGHVS, FQNEAQ. The CDR3 region has the DNA TGTGCCAGCAGCTTAGGGGGGGGGCTAGCTAATGAAAAACTGTTTTTT. Its translation is CASSLGGGLANEKLFF. Filled out from reference TRBV7-8 and TRBJ1-4, the complete variable domain reads GAGVSQSPRYKVAKRGQDVALRCDPISGHVSLFWYQQALGQGPEFLTYFQNEAQLDKSGLPSDRFFAERPEGSVSTLKIQRTQQEDSAVYLCASSLGGGLANEKLFFGSGTQLSVL.

This clone was observed once. The chain carries TRBV2 and TRBJ2-3, with D unresolved. Germline assignment: CDR1 SNHLY and CDR2 FYNNEI. V lost 4 bases, J lost 2 bases, and 7 bases lay in between. The CDR3 contains 13 residues. This CDR3 is CASSGHITDTQYF. As DNA, the CDR3 is TGTGCCAGCAGTGGACACATCACAGATACGCAGTATTTT.

The chain recombines TRBV7-6 with TRBJ2-2; D is possibly TRBD1 or TRBD2 (5 bases each). V lost 5 bases and J lost 1, with 11 bases in between. Germline V gives CDR1 SGHVS, CDR2 FNYEAQ. The CDR3 extends over 15 amino acids. DNA for the CDR3: TGTGCCAGCAGCCCCGGGACGGGGAACACCGGGGAGCTGTTTTTT. As protein: CASSPGTGNTGELFF.

This sequence joins TRBV7-9 and TRBJ1-2, with D tentatively TRBD1 (6 bases). V was trimmed by 6 bases and J by 2 bases, leaving 13 bases between them. The germline gives CDR1 SEHNR, CDR2 FQNEAQ (reference sequence). The CDR3 length is 14 residues. The CDR3 DNA reads TGTGCCAGCAGACCTGGGCAGGGGAACTATGGCTACACCTTC. Its protein is CASRPGQGNYGYTF.